This T cell receptor beta chain stems from a study of Graves' ophthalmopathy and Graves' hyperthyroidism. Amplifying from RNA transcripts, the study obtained TCR beta CDR3 regions. First-round RT-PCR relied on HTBI primers, and a second-round multiplex PCR came next. MiXCR was run by TCRdb on the multiplex PCR reads, yielding one entry per CDR3 protein. The table has hundreds of thousands of distinct CDR3 sequences, over 40% seen once. Turning to this clonotype: Its antigen is currently unknown. No conserved phenylalanine or tryptophan is present at the end of the CDR3, so a read error is the likely explanation.

Active ophthalmopathy (CAS at least 3, NOSPECS at least 4), lasting under 3 months. The source of the PBMCs was less than 12 ml of fresh peripheral blood. Broader study findings: Discriminating ophthalmopathy from stable hyperthyroidism, a 13-signature model attained a sensitivity of about 88% and a specificity of approximately 81%. The model's ophthalmopathy progression predictions had more than 55% sensitivity and about 72% specificity.

This CDR3 has 13 amino acids. Germline CDR1 reads DFQATT; CDR2 reads SNEGSKA (reference sequence). With V trimmed by 6 bases and J by 0 bases, 5 bases remained unmatched. The sequence came from an adult man with Graves' ophthalmopathy. The chain recombines TRBV20-1 with TRBJ2-7; 7 bases map to TRBD1. Sequenced input: peripheral blood. The CDR3 here is CSAAGTDSYEQYL. CDR3 coding DNA: TGCAGTGCCGCCGGGACAGACTCCTACGAGCAGTACCTC.